These T cell receptor beta chains were read from a single sample in a study of cytomegalovirus exposure and HLA in healthy donors. TCRdb's table, derived via immunoSEQ multiplex PCR, lists solely in-frame clones and lacks some. The sample lists over 200,000 clones, about three quarters occurring once. Specimen: PBMCs. These receptors were taken from a woman aged 60-70 years in good health and CMV-seropositive. Both conserved end residues are part of each CDR3. The order of the fields is V gene, D gene, J gene, clone size, CDR3 protein, CDR3 DNA. D genes are given only for firm matches. Size tells how often a clone was seen (once, few, many) or the class of an expanded clone, and some rows leave it out.

>TRBV28|-|TRBJ1-3|-
CASSASQGTPSGNTIYF
TGTGCCAGCAGTGCCTCTCAGGGGACCCCCTCTGGAAACACCATATATTTT
>TRBV19|-|TRBJ2-7|-
CASSLGNAGGSYEQYF
TGTGCCAGTAGTCTCGGGAACGCAGGCGGCTCCTACGAGCAGTACTTC
>TRBV5-1|-|TRBJ2-4|-
CASSSGQRAKNIQYF
TGCGCCAGCAGCTCCGGACAGCGGGCCAAAAACATTCAGTACTTC
>TRBV19|-|TRBJ2-2|-
CASSRQIRDPGELFF
TGTGCCAGTAGTAGGCAGATCAGGGATCCCGGGGAGCTGTTTTTT
>TRBV5-6|TRBD2|TRBJ2-1|-
CASSFGLADSNEQFF
TGTGCCAGCAGCTTCGGACTAGCGGACTCCAATGAGCAGTTCTTC
>TRBV5-1|-|TRBJ1-4|-
CASSLPGNTNEKLFF
TGCGCCAGCAGCTTGCCCGGGAATACGAATGAAAAACTGTTTTTT
>TRBV6-5|-|TRBJ2-7|few
CASSYRRGPYEQYF
TGTGCCAGCAGTTACCGCAGGGGACCCTACGAGCAGTACTTC
>TRBV6-5|TRBD1|TRBJ1-2|-
CASSFERTGGNYGYTF
TGTGCCAGCAGTTTCGAGAGGACAGGGGGCAACTATGGCTACACCTTC
>TRBV5-1|-|TRBJ2-5|once
CASKLGHGFQETQYF
TGCGCCAGCAAATTGGGACACGGATTTCAAGAGACCCAGTACTTC
>TRBV5-1|-|TRBJ1-5|-
CASSVTGGGQPQHF
TGCGCCAGCAGCGTTACAGGCGGTGGACAGCCCCAGCATTTT
>TRBV10-3|TRBD2|TRBJ2-2|-
CAISETLAATGELFF
TGTGCCATCAGCGAGACGCTAGCGGCGACCGGGGAGCTGTTTTTT
>TRBV5-4|-|TRBJ2-5|-
CASSSDDFPGETQYF
TGTGCCAGCAGCTCCGATGACTTTCCTGGAGAGACCCAGTACTTC
>TRBV2|TRBD1|TRBJ1-5|-
CASSQITGAQPQHF
TGTGCCAGCAGTCAGATCACAGGGGCTCAGCCCCAGCATTTT
>TRBV30|-|TRBJ1-5|-
CAWSVSGGSQPQHF
TGTGCCTGGAGTGTTTCTGGGGGGTCTCAGCCCCAGCATTTT
>TRBV7-7|-|TRBJ2-7|-
CASSLSYSYEQYF
TGTGCCAGCAGCTTATCTTACTCTTACGAGCAGTACTTC
>TRBV30|-|TRBJ1-4|-
CAWNLDNEKLFF
TGTGCCTGGAATTTAGATAATGAAAAACTGTTTTTT
>TRBV29-1|TRBD2|TRBJ2-7|-
CSVEVASGVQYF
TGCAGCGTTGAGGTAGCTAGCGGTGTTCAGTACTTC
>TRBV6-5|TRBD2|TRBJ2-7|-
CASRTSGLPYEQYF
TGTGCCAGCAGGACTAGCGGGTTACCCTACGAGCAGTACTTC
>TRBV6-1|TRBD1|TRBJ1-1|-
CASSDRGRDEAFF
TGTGCCAGCAGCGACAGGGGGCGGGATGAAGCTTTCTTT
>TRBV7-3|-|TRBJ2-2|-
CASSLTFTGQGITGELFF
TGTGCCAGCAGCTTAACGTTTACGGGGCAGGGGATCACCGGGGAGCTGTTTTTT
>TRBV6-4|-|TRBJ1-1|-
CASSVSPGGTEAFF
TGTGCCAGCAGTGTGTCCCCCGGGGGTACTGAAGCTTTCTTT
>TRBV14|-|TRBJ2-2|-
CASSHYTRGRRLVFF
TGTGCCAGCAGCCACTACACCAGGGGCCGCCGATTGGTGTTTTTT
>TRBV5-4|TRBD1|TRBJ2-3|-
CASSSGTGGYNQGTQYF
TGTGCCAGCAGCTCCGGGACAGGAGGGTATAACCAGGGTACGCAGTATTTT
>TRBV5-1|TRBD2|TRBJ2-3|few
CASSLASGGTDTQYF
TGCGCCAGCAGCTTGGCCAGCGGGGGTACAGATACGCAGTATTTT
>TRBV28|-|TRBJ2-6|-
CASRLSGANVLTF
TGTGCCAGCAGATTATCGGGGGCCAACGTCCTGACTTTC
>TRBV2|TRBD1|TRBJ2-3|-
CASRGQGFSSTDTQYF
TGTGCCAGCAGGGGACAGGGGTTTAGTAGCACAGATACGCAGTATTTT
>TRBV2|TRBD2|TRBJ2-1|-
CASMIAGGLNEQFF
TGTGCCAGCATGATAGCGGGGGGGCTCAATGAGCAGTTCTTC
>TRBV5-1|-|TRBJ1-5|-
CASSLAQGTQPQHF
TGCGCCAGCAGCTTGGCCCAGGGAACTCAGCCCCAGCATTTT
>TRBV5-1|-|TRBJ1-2|-
CASSPGGTGLYGYTF
TGCGCCAGCAGCCCGGGGGGGACGGGCCTCTATGGCTACACCTTC
>TRBV28|-|TRBJ1-5|-
CASKSGLHSNQPQHF
TGTGCCAGCAAGTCAGGACTCCATAGCAATCAGCCCCAGCATTTT
>TRBV6-4|-|TRBJ1-2|-
CASRQTDSYGYTF
TGTGCCAGCAGACAGACGGACTCCTATGGCTACACCTTC
>TRBV11-2|TRBD2|TRBJ2-5|once
CASSFGSGVEQYF
TGTGCCAGCAGCTTTGGTAGCGGGGTAGAGCAGTACTTC
>TRBV5-1|-|TRBJ2-1|-
CASSPGVSYNEQFF
TGCGCCAGCAGCCCGGGAGTTAGCTACAATGAGCAGTTCTTC
>TRBV7-3|TRBD1|TRBJ1-5|-
CASSLTGGDQPQHF
TGTGCCAGCAGCTTAACAGGGGGCGACCAGCCCCAGCATTTT
>TRBV19|-|TRBJ1-1|-
CASTTGGTNTEAFF
TGTGCCAGTACCACCGGGGGGACGAACACTGAAGCTTTCTTT
>TRBV5-6|-|TRBJ1-4|once
CASSLLQANEKLFF
TGTGCCAGCAGCTTGCTACAGGCAAATGAAAAACTGTTTTTT
>TRBV10-2|TRBD2|TRBJ2-1|-
CASSEGDYLNNEQFF
TGCGCCAGCAGTGAGGGGGACTACTTAAACAATGAGCAGTTCTTC
>TRBV30|-|TRBJ1-1|-
CAGKRRTEAFF
TGTGCCGGAAAGAGGCGCACTGAAGCTTTCTTT
>TRBV7-9|-|TRBJ2-7|-
CASSPPGLARAYEQYF
TGTGCCAGCAGCCCTCCCGGGTTGGCGAGAGCCTACGAGCAGTACTTC
>TRBV6-1|-|TRBJ2-1|once
CASSPTRSSYNEQFF
TGTGCCAGCAGCCCCACTAGGAGCTCCTACAATGAGCAGTTCTTC
>TRBV11-2|-|TRBJ1-1|once
CASSLDRAEAFF
TGTGCCAGCAGCTTAGATAGAGCTGAAGCTTTCTTT
>TRBV6-5|-|TRBJ1-1|-
CASSYRGPVNTEAFF
TGTGCCAGCAGTTACAGGGGTCCGGTGAACACTGAAGCTTTCTTT
>TRBV28|-|TRBJ2-6|-
CASSLSPGSSGANVLTF
TGTGCCAGCAGTTTATCCCCGGGTAGCTCTGGGGCCAACGTCCTGACTTTC
>TRBV18|-|TRBJ1-1|-
CASSPRFHNSMNTEAFF
TGTGCCAGCTCACCACGGTTTCACAATTCAATGAACACTGAAGCTTTCTTT
>TRBV7-2|-|TRBJ2-7|few
CASSFYTGSYYEQYF
TGTGCCAGCAGCTTCTATACGGGATCCTACTACGAGCAGTACTTC
>TRBV7-2|-|TRBJ2-3|-
CASSGQVRDTQYF
TGTGCCAGCAGCGGTCAAGTTAGAGATACGCAGTATTTT
>TRBV7-9|TRBD2|TRBJ2-7|-
CASSEPSGGASYEQYF
TGTGCCAGCAGCGAGCCTAGCGGGGGGGCCTCGTACGAGCAGTACTTC
>TRBV7-2|TRBD2|TRBJ2-7|-
CASSPQTSGSYEQYF
TGTGCCAGCAGCCCGCAGACTAGCGGGAGTTACGAGCAGTACTTC